This T cell receptor (beta chain) was identified during a study of blood T cell repertoires in COVID-19. TCRdb's table, derived via immunoSEQ multiplex PCR, lists solely in-frame clones and lacks some. The table lists about 250,000 clones, around four fifths of them singletons, with 5.7% in the top ten. This clone was observed a handful of times. Its ends do not fully match the called genes, so a read error is possible. The CDR3 runs to 15 residues. Germline V gene sequence: CDR1 KGHSH, CDR2 LQKENI. The origin of this receptor is a man aged 80 or over with acute or convalescent COVID-19. The rearrangement joins TRBV18 to TRBJ1-6; 7 bases are a match to TRBD1. Sample: peripheral blood. CDR3 loop: CASSLNRDSVASWRF. CDR3 nucleotide sequence: TGTGCCAGCTCTCTCAACCGGGACAGCGTAGCCTCATGGCGTTTT.